This is a list of T cell receptor beta chains from one sample in a study of identical twins. A single record per CDR3 protein comes from TCRdb applying MiXCR to the 5' RACE reads. This sample has roughly 570,000 distinct CDR3 sequences, with more than 9% found just once. In addition, the sample was reused for a study of yellow fever vaccine responses in identical twins.

Sequencing was carried out using PBMCs. The receptor set was obtained from a woman younger than 30 in good health. Each CDR3 is given with its conserved first and last residue. A D gene is named only where the DNA matches it firmly.

cdr3_aa | d_call | v_call
CASSTRDQGSNEQFF | NA | TRBV6-1
CAWSIPPTGTYEQYF | NA | TRBV30
CASSLVFGANVLTF | NA | TRBV11-2
CASSDGRGGNEQFF | NA | TRBV6-4
CASSYRTSGGVDNEQFF | TRBD2 | TRBV4-2
CASSYEGGQETQYF | NA | TRBV6-5
CASSMAGSYEQYF | NA | TRBV5-1
CASSTGGAYEQYF | NA | TRBV19
CASSPRGDRGRHEQFF | TRBD1 | TRBV27
CASMRAGDNEQFF | NA | TRBV6-1
CASAGTASGNTIYF | NA | TRBV6-1
CASSFVAQAAGGANVLTF | NA | TRBV5-1
CSVRGEVYEQYF | TRBD2 | TRBV29-1
CSARQFQETQYF | NA | TRBV20-1
CASSPPLQNTGELFF | NA | TRBV7-2
CASSPGTAGGTDTQYF | NA | TRBV7-3
CASSSARSQGRGTDTQYF | NA | TRBV12-3/TRBV12-4
CASSSDRGSNQPQHF | TRBD1 | TRBV12-3/TRBV12-4
CASSKVGSSGGVDTQYF | TRBD2 | TRBV7-3
CASSELGRGRDEAFF | NA | TRBV25-1
CASSQGPGQGGTGELFF | TRBD1 | TRBV4-1
CASSWGVGENEQFF | NA | TRBV12-3/TRBV12-4
CASSKILTQTEEGPLSYEQYF | NA | TRBV21-1
CASSLSPADTQYF | NA | TRBV7-3
CSAKRGQGQSTF | TRBD1 | TRBV20-1
CASSTGTSGGLSSYNEQFF | TRBD2 | TRBV11-2
CATSSGPGQGALGVTPLHF | TRBD1 | TRBV15
CSAKIRGLRGTEAFF | NA | TRBV20-1
CSVGTSGYTDTQYF | TRBD2 | TRBV29-1
CASNRQGIEAFF | TRBD1 | TRBV2
CASRVAGKSYEQYF | TRBD2 | TRBV7-2
CSARGLQENYGYTF | NA | TRBV20-1
CSVGRILTEAFF | NA | TRBV29-1
CASSWAGGSYEQYF | TRBD2 | TRBV11-2
CASSHVGAGANTGELFF | NA | TRBV4-2
CSASTSGGADTQYF | TRBD2 | TRBV20-1
CSATHKRGYEQFF | TRBD2 | TRBV20-1
CASSLSSSGSIVSTDTQYF | TRBD2 | TRBV11-1
CASSKTLAGELTGELFF | TRBD2 | TRBV4-3
CSAQRSDTGTDTQYF | NA | TRBV20-1
CSAYEGTKNIQYF | NA | TRBV20-1
CASSRTGPPFF | NA | TRBV7-2
CASSEASGTVGVLSF | TRBD2 | TRBV2
CASSESGDVKDTQYF | NA | TRBV7-9
CASRSGGAGQFF | TRBD2 | TRBV5-1
CATSLRGLAGSNEQFF | TRBD2 | TRBV24-1